This is a list of T cell receptor beta chains from one sample in a study of T cells in Graves' hyperthyroidism and ophthalmopathy. TCRdb re-derived calls from the multiplex PCR reads in MiXCR, one entry per CDR3 protein. The top ten hold roughly a quarter of the sample, which has fewer than 300,000 distinct CDR3 sequences, less than 30% seen once. Sequenced material: blood. These receptors were collected from a man between 40 and 49 years old with Graves' hyperthyroidism that later progressed to Graves' ophthalmopathy. The CDR3 runs from the conserved cysteine through the conserved F or W. D genes are given only for firm matches. Some rows mark clone size as missing; the rest say once, few, many or name a class of expanded clone.

>.|.|TRBV6-1|TRBJ2-5
CASSEIGGMETQYF
TGTGCCAGCAGTGAAATAGGGGGGATGGAGACCCAGTACTTC
>.|.|TRBV6-2/TRBV6-3|TRBJ1-1
CASSYSRGGRTEAFF
TGTGCCAGCAGTTACTCGAGAGGGGGGAGGACTGAAGCTTTCTTT
>many|TRBD2|TRBV29-1|TRBJ2-5
CSVGFGTSGKGTQYF
TGCAGCGTTGGGTTCGGGACTAGCGGGAAGGGGACCCAGTACTTC
>many|.|TRBV3-1|TRBJ1-1
CASTGRGFTEAFF
TGTGCCAGCACCGGTCGGGGTTTCACTGAAGCTTTCTTT
>many|.|TRBV5-1|TRBJ2-7
CASSWSSYEQYF
TGCGCCAGCAGCTGGAGTTCCTACGAGCAGTACTTC
>many|.|TRBV4-2|TRBJ1-2
CASSQDYNYGYTF
TGTGCCAGCAGCCAAGATTATAACTATGGCTACACCTTC
>.|TRBD1|TRBV6-1|TRBJ1-6
CASSGDRVSPLHF
TGTGCCAGCAGTGGCGACAGGGTTTCACCCCTCCACTTT
>many|TRBD1|TRBV6-1|TRBJ1-1
CASSGTGRTEAFF
TGTGCCAGCAGTGGGACAGGGCGCACTGAAGCTTTCTTT
>many|.|TRBV2|TRBJ2-5
CASSERRPTQYF
TGTGCCAGTAGCGAAAGGCGCCCGACCCAGTACTTC
>many|.|TRBV11-1|TRBJ2-1
CASSPSGNFSYNEQFF
TGTGCCAGCAGTCCAAGCGGAAACTTCTCCTACAATGAGCAGTTCTTC
>many|.|TRBV2|TRBJ1-1
CASSGYSKNTEAFF
TGTGCCAGCAGTGGGTACAGTAAGAACACTGAAGCTTTCTTT
>.|.|TRBV28|TRBJ1-5
CASSLSRVVQPQHF
TGTGCCAGCAGTTTATCCCGGGTTGTTCAGCCCCAGCATTTT
>many|.|TRBV29-1|TRBJ1-2
CSVELGAGNGYTF
TGCAGCGTTGAACTGGGGGCAGGGAATGGCTACACCTTC
>many|TRBD2|TRBV30|TRBJ2-2
CAWRGLTSGRWTGELFF
TGTGCCTGGAGGGGCCTGACTAGCGGGAGATGGACCGGGGAGCTGTTTTTT
>.|.|TRBV3-1|TRBJ2-7
CASSHSGRSSYEQYF
TGTGCCAGCAGCCATTCCGGCCGGAGCTCCTACGAGCAGTACTTC
>many|TRBD1|TRBV7-4|TRBJ1-1
CASSLGDRVNTEAFF
TGTGCCAGCAGCTTAGGGGACAGGGTGAACACTGAAGCTTTCTTT
>many|TRBD1|TRBV6-5|TRBJ2-7
CASSPTRQGSYEQYF
TGTGCCAGCAGTCCCACCCGACAGGGCTCCTACGAGCAGTACTTC
>.|TRBD1|TRBV6-1|TRBJ1-2
CASREEQGAGGYTF
TGTGCCAGCAGGGAAGAACAGGGGGCTGGAGGCTACACCTTC
>many|.|TRBV16|TRBJ2-5
CASSQSRGSETQYF
TGTGCCAGCAGCCAATCACGAGGGTCGGAGACCCAGTACTTC
>many|.|TRBV11-3|TRBJ1-1
CASSLVSDSEAFF
TGTGCCAGCAGCTTAGTGTCGGACAGTGAAGCTTTCTTT
>once|.|TRBV20-1|TRBJ1-3
CSAWGFPGNTIYF
TGCAGTGCTTGGGGATTTCCTGGAAACACCATATATTTT
>many|.|TRBV6-5|TRBJ1-1
CASTEQPNTEAFF
TGTGCCAGCACCGAACAGCCGAACACTGAAGCTTTCTTT
>few|.|TRBV6-2/TRBV6-3|TRBJ1-2
CASSWRDGYTF
TGTGCCAGCAGTTGGAGGGATGGCTACACCTTC
>many|.|TRBV20-1|TRBJ2-7
CSASTGNSYEQYF
TGCAGTGCTAGTACAGGGAACTCCTACGAGCAGTACTTC
>many|TRBD1|TRBV13|TRBJ1-1
CASSRFGTEKNTEAFF
TGTGCCAGCAGCCGTTTCGGGACAGAAAAGAACACTGAAGCTTTCTTT
>many|.|TRBV4-2|TRBJ2-7
CASSQDDAGDYEQYF
TGTGCCAGCAGCCAAGATGATGCCGGCGACTACGAGCAGTACTTC
>many|.|TRBV28|TRBJ2-7
CASSGTPSSYEQYF
TGTGCCAGCAGCGGGACTCCGAGCTCCTACGAGCAGTACTTC
>.|TRBD1|TRBV6-1|TRBJ2-5
CASSSDRGLFGTQYF
TGTGCCAGCAGCTCCGACAGGGGGCTGTTTGGGACCCAGTACTTC
>many|.|TRBV12-3/TRBV12-4|TRBJ2-7
CASRLSLSYEQYF
TGTGCCAGCAGATTGTCCCTCTCCTACGAGCAGTACTTC
>many|.|TRBV7-8|TRBJ2-7
CASSLQGTRDEQYF
TGTGCCAGCAGCTTACAAGGGACTCGGGACGAGCAGTACTTC
>many|.|TRBV5-1|TRBJ2-2
CASSSRTTNTGELFF
TGCGCCAGCAGCTCACGGACGACGAACACCGGGGAGCTGTTTTTT
>many|TRBD1|TRBV10-2|TRBJ2-5
CASRGQVKETQYF
TGCGCCAGCAGGGGACAGGTGAAAGAGACCCAGTACTTC
>many|.|TRBV19|TRBJ1-1
CASRIHANTEAFF
TGTGCCAGTAGAATACACGCGAACACTGAAGCTTTCTTT
>many|TRBD1|TRBV28|TRBJ1-1
CASRPLPGQGEGGKAFF
TGTGCCAGCAGACCGTTACCAGGACAGGGAGAGGGGGGTAAAGCTTTCTTT
>many|TRBD1|TRBV7-8|TRBJ1-1
CASSPGQGVVWDTEAFF
TGTGCCAGCAGTCCGGGACAGGGGGTTGTTTGGGACACTGAAGCTTTCTTT
>few|.|TRBV12-3/TRBV12-4|TRBJ2-7
CASRDGSSYEQYF
TGTGCCAGCAGAGACGGTTCCTCCTACGAGCAGTACTTC
>many|.|TRBV28|TRBJ2-7
CASKETTAYEQYF
TGTGCCAGCAAAGAGACTACGGCCTACGAGCAGTACTTC
>.|.|TRBV6-2/TRBV6-3|TRBJ1-1
CASSLTRAEAFF
TGTGCCAGCAGCCTCACACGGGCTGAAGCTTTCTTT
>.|.|TRBV6-5|TRBJ2-3
CASSYSSGRDTQYF
TGTGCCAGCAGTTACTCTTCAGGGAGGGATACGCAGTATTTT
>few|.|TRBV5-1|TRBJ1-3
CASSSEGRLAGNTIYF
TGCGCCAGCAGCTCGGAGGGACGGCTAGCTGGAAACACCATATATTTT
>once|TRBD2|TRBV20-1|TRBJ2-7
CSPGLTVDEQYF
TGCAGTCCGGGACTAACCGTCGACGAGCAGTACTTC
>many|TRBD2|TRBV3-1|TRBJ2-7
CASSHQPGLAGVHYEQYF
TGTGCCAGCAGCCATCAACCGGGACTAGCGGGAGTCCACTACGAGCAGTACTTC
>many|.|TRBV29-1|TRBJ2-5
CSVVAGETQYF
TGCAGCGTTGTGGCTGGAGAGACCCAGTACTTC
>many|.|TRBV6-2/TRBV6-3|TRBJ2-7
CASSFLAVRSYEQYF
TGTGCCAGCAGTTTTTTAGCGGTACGCTCCTACGAGCAGTACTTC
>few|TRBD2|TRBV6-5|TRBJ2-5
CASSFVYPAGEETQYF
TGTGCCAGCAGTTTCGTTTATCCAGCGGGGGAAGAGACCCAGTACTTC
>many|TRBD1|TRBV6-2/TRBV6-3|TRBJ1-5
CASSPRDRGRNQPQHF
TGTGCCAGCAGCCCGCGAGACAGGGGAAGGAATCAGCCCCAGCATTTT
>.|.|TRBV6-1|TRBJ1-1
CASSPLRNTEAFF
TGTGCCAGCAGTCCCCTACGGAACACTGAAGCTTTCTTT
>many|.|TRBV27|TRBJ1-2
CASSPRQGFSYGYTF
TGTGCCAGCAGTCCCCGCCAGGGCTTCTCCTATGGCTACACCTTC
>many|.|TRBV7-9|TRBJ2-2
CAGDVGDTGELFF
TGTGCCGGGGACGTTGGGGACACCGGGGAGCTGTTTTTT
>few|TRBD1|TRBV12-3/TRBV12-4|TRBJ1-1
CASATGEGTEAFF
TGTGCCAGCGCGACAGGGGAGGGGACTGAAGCTTTCTTT
>many|TRBD2|TRBV11-1|TRBJ2-2
CASSWGSRGGDTGELFF
TGTGCCAGCAGCTGGGGAAGTCGGGGAGGGGACACCGGGGAGCTGTTTTTT
>many|.|TRBV14|TRBJ1-2
CASSHSGNYGYTF
TGTGCCAGCAGCCATTCAGGGAACTATGGCTACACCTTC
>.|.|TRBV2|TRBJ1-1
CASSGEITEAFF
TGTGCCAGCAGTGGGGAGATAACTGAAGCTTTCTTT
>many|TRBD2|TRBV4-2|TRBJ2-7
CASSQGETSGSYEQYF
TGTGCCAGCAGCCAAGGCGAGACTAGCGGGAGCTACGAGCAGTACTTC
>many|.|TRBV2|TRBJ1-2
CASSTNTYGYTF
TGTGCCAGCAGTACGAATACCTATGGCTACACCTTC